This T cell receptor (beta chain) was documented in a study of T cell repertoires in cytomegalovirus infection. Whole-study context: Public TCR beta signatures indicated both CMV infection and matching HLA type.

With respect to this clonotype: Its antigen is not identified.

There are 19 residues in the CDR3. Losses at the gene ends were 2 bases for V and 0 bases for J; bases not matched to a gene: 10. The germline V gene encodes CDR1 DFQATT and CDR2 SNEGSKA (reference sequence). TCRdb analysed the reads with MiXCR anew, one entry per CDR3 protein. The profile shows about 450,000 distinct CDR3 sequences, about a third of them singletons. General observations from the study: HLA-C-restricted CMV clonotypes gave the most frequent clonotype in two of eight donors. Identification of carriers of CMV plus the relevant HLA was achieved through cumulative public TCR beta family frequency.

The sequenced material came from PBMCs. The V call is TRBV20-1, the J call TRBJ2-3; 14 bases are a match to TRBD2. The sequence derives from a human donor in good health (CMV status not recorded). Some clones in this sample may be carry-over from other donors' samples. CDR3 region: CSARTGTSGGFASTDTQYF. The CDR3 DNA reads TGCAGTGCTAGAACCGGGACTAGCGGGGGTTTTGCTAGCACAGATACGCAGTATTTT.